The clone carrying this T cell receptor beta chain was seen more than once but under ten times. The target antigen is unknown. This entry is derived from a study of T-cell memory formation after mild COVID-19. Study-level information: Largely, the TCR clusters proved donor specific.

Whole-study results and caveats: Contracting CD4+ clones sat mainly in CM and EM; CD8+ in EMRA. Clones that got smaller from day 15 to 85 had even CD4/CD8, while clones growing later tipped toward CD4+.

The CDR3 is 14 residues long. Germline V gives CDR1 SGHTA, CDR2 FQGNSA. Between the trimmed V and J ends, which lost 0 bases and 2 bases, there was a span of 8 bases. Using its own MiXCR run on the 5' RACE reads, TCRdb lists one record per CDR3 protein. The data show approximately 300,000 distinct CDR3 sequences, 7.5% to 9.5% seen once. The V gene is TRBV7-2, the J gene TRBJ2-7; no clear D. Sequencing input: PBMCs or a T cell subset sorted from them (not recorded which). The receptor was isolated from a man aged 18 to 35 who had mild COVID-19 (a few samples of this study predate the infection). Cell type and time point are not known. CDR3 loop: CASSLAGKTYEQYF. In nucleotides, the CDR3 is TGTGCCAGCAGCTTAGCGGGCAAGACCTACGAGCAGTACTTC.